A few counts support the clone carrying this T cell receptor (beta chain). The source of the sample is a study of blood T cell repertoires in COVID-19. Study background: Sites in the United States, Italy and Spain provided acute and convalescent COVID-19 samples. PBMCs, B-cell-depleted T cells, or T cells were the source of the cDNA or gDNA that made up the material.

The CDR3 spans 13 residues. CDR1 LNHDA and CDR2 SQIVND come from the germline V gene (reference sequence). V shed 5 bases, J shed 2 bases, and the junction held 3 bases outside the gene matches. Here immunoSEQ multiplex PCR was the method, and the copy in TCRdb shows in-frame clones only, minus some. The repertoire includes 93,000 or so clones, more than 85% of them detected once, and 6.2% sits in the top ten. This chain joins TRBV19 and TRBJ2-7, with 7 bases lining up with TRBD1. The TCR comes from a human donor in a cohort sampled during active COVID-19. Sequenced sample: peripheral blood. CDR3 sequence reads: CASSGTATYEQYF. The CDR3 bases are TGTGCCAGTAGTGGGACAGCTACCTACGAGCAGTACTTC. The variable domain in full, with the rest retrieved from reference TRBV19 and TRBJ2-7, is DGGITQSPKYLFRKEGQNVTLSCEQNLNHDAMYWYRQDPGQGLRLIYYSQIVNDFQKGDIAEGYSVSREKKESFPLTVTSAQKNPTAFYLCASSGTATYEQYFGPGTRLTVT.